These 22 T cell receptor beta chains originate from one sample sequenced in a study of CD8 T cells in Susac syndrome. Random hexamers primed reverse transcription of about 0.5 to 1 ug RNA. TCRdb itself ran the immunoSEQ multiplex PCR reads through MiXCR, one entry per CDR3 protein. The data hold under 350,000 distinct CDR3 sequences, with around 90% observed a single time. Sequencing used CD4+ T cells from PBMCs. The receptors shown here come from a human donor with multiple sclerosis.

The rearrangement joins TRBV12-3 or TRBV12-4 to TRBJ2-5, with D tentatively TRBD1 (5 bases). The CDR3 has 13 residues. V was cut by 4 bases and J by 5 bases, with 11 bases left in between. The CDR3 nucleotides read TGTGCCAGCAGTTCCAGGGTCTTGGAGACCCAGTACTTC. Amino acid sequence: CASSSRVLETQYF.

The rearrangement links TRBV7-9 to TRBJ2-7; 10 bases are a match to TRBD2. V was pared by 1 base and J by 0 bases, with 6 bases of the junction left unmatched. From germline, CDR1 is SEHNR and CDR2 FQNEAQ (reference sequence). The CDR3 loop spans 17 amino acids. The CDR3 DNA is TGTGCCAGCAGCTTAGGGGCTAGCGGGGGAAGCTCCTACGAGCAGTACTTC. It specifies CASSLGASGGSSYEQYF.

Comment on this clonotype: The conserved phenylalanine or tryptophan normally closing the CDR3 is absent here, so this likely arose from a read error. It is unclear where the CDR3 begins or ends on the DNA, so no DNA is shown, and the CDR3 is as TCRdb lists it. This chain uses TRBV29-1 with TRBJ1-1; the table gives TRBD1 as D, unverified against the DNA. Germline CDR1 is SQVTM and CDR2 is ANQGSEA. With termini counted, the CDR3 has 8 amino acids. This CDR3 is CSATGTGV.

The genes are TRBV7-2 and TRBJ2-7, with 10 bases lining up with TRBD2. J lost 1 base, V lost 4 bases, and 4 bases had no gene match. This CDR3 has 15 amino acids. CDR1 and CDR2 from the germline V gene are SGHTA and FQGNSA. As DNA, the CDR3 is TGTGCCAGCAGCTCCCGGACTAGCGGTTCCTACGAGCAGTACTTC. Translation: CASSSRTSGSYEQYF. Full variable domain (outside the CDR3, taken from reference TRBV7-2 and TRBJ2-7): GAGVSQSPSNKVTEKGKDVELRCDPISGHTALYWYRQSLGQGLEFLIYFQGNSAPDKSGLPSDRFSAERTGGSVSTLTIQRTQQEDSAVYLCASSSRTSGSYEQYFGPGTRLTVT.

This clonotype was seen a single time. The V and J genes are TRBV3-1 and TRBJ1-6; D not resolved. Germline CDR1 is LGHDT and CDR2 is YNNKEL (reference sequence). V was pared by 1 base and J by 5 bases, with 9 bases between. The CDR3 covers 15 residues. Written as DNA, the CDR3 is TGTGCCAGCAGCCAAGGGACTCCCGATAATTCACCCCTCCACTTT. Encoded protein: CASSQGTPDNSPLHF.

The V and J genes are TRBV28 and TRBJ2-5; no clear D gene. The CDR3 covers 13 residues. Germline CDR1 is MDHEN and CDR2 is SYDVKM. The germline V and J ends were trimmed by 3 bases and 6 bases, with 11 bases remaining between them. The CDR3 protein is CASSFMSVKTQYF. The DNA for the CDR3 is TGTGCCAGCAGTTTTATGTCGGTAAAGACCCAGTACTTC.

The V call is TRBV12-3 or TRBV12-4, the J call TRBJ1-4; tentative D call: TRBD1 (5 bases). Deletions cut 1 base from V and 10 bases from J, with 10 bases between. The CDR3 runs to 13 residues. The CDR3 spells CASSLGRGRKLFF. In DNA, the CDR3 is TGTGCCAGCAGTTTAGGGCGGGGGAGAAAACTGTTTTTT.

This sequence joins TRBV7-2 and TRBJ1-3, with D possibly TRBD1 on 6 matching bases. In germline, CDR1 is SGHTA, CDR2 FQGNSA. The CDR3 covers 15 residues. The V end lost 4 bases, the J end lost 4 bases, and 14 bases lay between the germline ends. The CDR3 is CASSYLQGPGNTIYF. The CDR3 bases are TGTGCCAGCAGCTACTTGCAGGGGCCGGGAAACACCATATATTTT.

The genes are TRBV7-2 and TRBJ2-3, with 7 bases lining up with TRBD2. The CDR3 runs to 14 residues. Germline CDR1 reads SGHTA; CDR2 reads FQGNSA. Trimming took 5 bases from V and 2 from J; bases not matched to a gene: 4. CDR3 amino acids: CASSPRDYTDTQYF. DNA for the CDR3: TGTGCCAGCAGCCCCCGGGACTACACAGATACGCAGTATTTT.

To note about this clonotype: One junction end disagrees with the germline gene, perhaps due to a read error. The chain couples TRBV20-1 to TRBJ1-1; the match to TRBD1 covers 9 bases. This CDR3 has 13 amino acids. Germline values: CDR1 DFQATT, CDR2 SNEGSKA (reference sequence). Here the CDR3 DNA reads TGCAGTGCTGGAGACAGGGGGGACACTGAAGCTTTCTTT. Its translation is CSAGDRGDTEAFF.

The rearrangement links TRBV24-1 to TRBJ2-3, with D hard to call. The germline V and J ends were trimmed by 9 bases and 2 bases, with 5 bases remaining between them. The germline CDR1 and CDR2 sequences are KGHDR and SFDVKD. CDR3 length equals 11 residues. DNA for the CDR3: TGTGCCACCGCGACCACAGATACGCAGTATTTT. Translating it yields CATATTDTQYF.

The rearrangement uses TRBV5-1 and TRBJ2-5; no reliable D call. The CDR3 is 14 residues long. V was shortened by 5 bases and J by 2 bases, with 13 bases between the two germline ends. Germline CDR1 and CDR2: SGHRS and YFSETQ. The CDR3 nucleotides read TGCGCCAGCAGTCCCCAGACGGGTCAAGAGACCCAGTACTTC. Its protein product is CASSPQTGQETQYF.

The chain recombines TRBV6-1 with TRBJ1-2; D is unresolved. The CDR3 is 15 amino acids. Trimming took off 6 bases at V and 8 bases at J, with 22 bases between the two ends. CDR1 is MNHNS and CDR2 is SASEGT in the germline V gene. CDR3 nucleotide sequence: TGTGCCAGCAGCACCGCGGACCACCGCTCTCGCGGCTACACCTTC. Its protein product is CASSTADHRSRGYTF.

The CDR3 spells CASNLAGRQYF. DNA for the CDR3: TGTGCCAGCAACTTAGCGGGTAGGCAGTACTTC. The V and J genes are TRBV28 and TRBJ2-5, with TRBD2 matching 7 bases. The CDR3 is 11 residues long. V shed 7 bases and J 11 bases; nucleotides not matched to a gene: 7. The germline V gene encodes CDR1 MDHEN and CDR2 SYDVKM. Variable domain in full (rest from reference TRBV28 and TRBJ2-5): DVKVTQSSRYLVKRTGEKVFLECVQDMDHENMFWYRQDPGLGLRLIYFSYDVKMKEKGDIPEGYSVSREKKERFSLILESASTNQTSMYLCASNLAGRQYFGPGTRLLVL.

As DNA, the CDR3 is TGCGCCAGCAGCATACGCTCTCCGACTAGCGGGGGCCGAGGGACCGGGGAGCTGTTTTTT. Translated: CASSIRSPTSGGRGTGELFF. The J gene is TRBJ2-2, the V gene TRBV5-1, with 12 bases matching TRBD2. Germline V gene sequence: CDR1 SGHRS, CDR2 YFSETQ. Germline trimming cut 4 bases from V and 5 bases from J; bases unmatched to any gene: 18. This CDR3 has 20 residues.

The chain couples TRBV18 to TRBJ2-3; 12 bases fit TRBD2. The germline gives CDR1 KGHSH, CDR2 LQKENI. V lost 6 bases, J lost 4 bases, and 11 bases stayed unmatched. This CDR3 spans 17 amino acids. The CDR3, as DNA: TGTGCCAGCTCCCCCCTCCCTAGCGGGAGGGGGGCAGATACGCAGTATTTT. The encoded protein is CASSPLPSGRGADTQYF.

The J gene is TRBJ1-1, the V gene TRBV20-1, with D uncertain. Per the germline V gene, CDR1 is DFQATT and CDR2 is SNEGSKA (reference sequence). The CDR3 covers 13 residues. Trimming left V 1 base short and J 0 bases short, with 6 bases between. This chain's CDR3 is CSARAEVNTEAFF. The CDR3 DNA reads TGCAGTGCTAGAGCCGAAGTGAACACTGAAGCTTTCTTT.

V gene TRBV18 combines with J gene TRBJ1-2, with a weak D call TRBD1 (5 bases). The CDR3 extends over 12 amino acids. V lost 9 bases, J lost 4 bases, and 12 bases lay in between. Per germline, CDR1 KGHSH and CDR2 LQKENI. For the CDR3, the DNA is TGTGCCAGTACCGGGACTGGCTATGGCTACACCTTC. Translating it yields CASTGTGYGYTF.

The V gene is TRBV12-3 or TRBV12-4, the J gene TRBJ1-5; 10 bases line up with TRBD1. With V trimmed by 5 bases and J by 0 bases, 10 bases remained unmatched. The CDR3 totals 18 residues. The CDR3 DNA reads TGTGCCAGCAGTCGAAGACAGGGGGCCGCCAATAGCAATCAGCCCCAGCATTTT. This translates into CASSRRQGAANSNQPQHF.

CDR3 loop: CASSPTRGHSYNEQFF. In DNA, the CDR3 is TGTGCCAGCAGCCCGACGCGGGGACACTCCTACAATGAGCAGTTCTTC. The gene calls are TRBV7-9 and TRBJ2-1, with D possibly being TRBD1 or TRBD2 (6 bases each). CDR3 length: 16 residues. CDR1 and CDR2 from the germline V gene are SEHNR and FQNEAQ (reference sequence). V lost 5 bases, J lost 0 bases, and 14 bases lay in between.

This clonotype was counted only a few times. This chain links TRBV18 with TRBJ1-1; 8 bases line up with TRBD1. This CDR3 spans 15 amino acids. V gave up 1 base and J gave up 3 bases; unmatched junction bases: 4. Germline lookup yields CDR1 KGHSH and CDR2 LQKENI. CDR3 sequence: CASSPRDRGDTEAFF. CDR3 bases: TGTGCCAGCTCACCACGAGACAGGGGAGACACTGAAGCTTTCTTT.

J is TRBJ2-1 and V is TRBV11-3; 10 positions agree with TRBD2. V gave up 5 bases and J gave up 5 bases; unmatched junction bases: 6. CDR3 length: 15 residues. The germline CDR1 and CDR2 sequences are SGHNT and YENEEA. The CDR3 bases are TGTGCCAGCAGCCCCTTAGCGGGGGGCGACAATGAGCAGTTCTTC. Encoded protein: CASSPLAGGDNEQFF.